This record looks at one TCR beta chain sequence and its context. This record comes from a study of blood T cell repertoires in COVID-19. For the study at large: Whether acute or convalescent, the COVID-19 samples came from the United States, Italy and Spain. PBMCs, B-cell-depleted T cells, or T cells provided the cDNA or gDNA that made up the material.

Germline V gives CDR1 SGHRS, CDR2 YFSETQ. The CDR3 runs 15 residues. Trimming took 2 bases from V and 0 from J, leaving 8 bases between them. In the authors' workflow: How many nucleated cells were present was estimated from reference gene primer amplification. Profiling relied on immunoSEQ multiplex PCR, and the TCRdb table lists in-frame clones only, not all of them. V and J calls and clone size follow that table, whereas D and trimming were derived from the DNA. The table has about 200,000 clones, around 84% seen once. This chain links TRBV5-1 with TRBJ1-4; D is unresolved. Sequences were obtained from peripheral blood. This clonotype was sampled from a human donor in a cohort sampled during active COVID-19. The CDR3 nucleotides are TGCGCCAGCAGCTTTGAGCGAGCAACTAATGAAAAACTGTTTTTT. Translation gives CASSFERATNEKLFF.